This TCR beta chain was documented in a study of cytomegalovirus exposure and HLA in healthy donors (dated by TCRdb to 2017 to 2019). The study in broad terms: An earlier analysis of more than 550 of the donors reported over 250 Gb of sequence data and approximately 120 million unique TCR beta sequences obtained from around 190 million T cells. An early release that covered about 600 HLA-typed donors contained approximately 290 gigabases of sequencing data and about 93 million unique TCR sequences. To predict cytomegalovirus infection status, the study brought together high-throughput TCR immunosequencing, statistical association of individual TCRs with disease status, and machine learning. Among some 400 genotyped donors of the cohort, an average of around 250,000 unique TCR beta nucleotide sequences was sequenced per donor, of which 15% to 20% were non-productive. Class I and class II HLA loci were covered by the typing at four-digit resolution. Rather than using new phenotypic data, the later analysis identified candidate immune exposures from TCR beta sequences and from how often those sequences occurred across donors. Donor age, sex, ethnicity and CMV serostatus were compiled together with the repertoire data. The study profiled the T cell repertoires of fewer than 850 subjects by immunosequencing and related them to cytomegalovirus serostatus. Of the roughly 410 genotyped donors, 70% to 90% were placed in the genetic ancestry cluster associated with self-reported Caucasian donors. In a later genetic analysis, genome-wide SNP genotypes for about 65% of the roughly 670 donors were used, and that subset was treated as a discovery cohort. A separate validation cohort of some 130 different subjects was used in addition to the roughly 620-subject first cohort. The aim of the study was to test whether cataloging public T cell receptors could identify signatures of past pathogen exposure. A later analysis re-examined previously published TCR beta repertoires from 500 to 700 donors and added high-resolution HLA genotyping to investigate patterns of TCR occurrence. Typing coverage varied by locus: roughly 629-640 donors for A, B, C, DRB1 and DQB1; approximately 560 for DQA1; approximately 610 for DPA1; 450 to 480 for DPB1. In an earlier analysis of over 550 of the donors, high-throughput TCR beta sequencing was used to judge whether each TCR beta V gene segment behaved as functional or pseudogenic. Every discovery cohort repertoire had been produced on one sequencing platform. Roughly five DR-DQ haplotypes were treated as single units for association and clustering because of strong linkage in the cohort. Results the study describes overall, beyond this receptor: Immune exposure information for the cohort was limited to CMV serostatus. In this cohort, only TCR beta chains were sequenced, and detectable features were limited by the absence of alpha or paired-chain data. A further reported finding was that TCR beta sequences accurately predicted the HLA-A and HLA-B alleles for most subjects in the first cohort. Across donors, most TCR sequences were observed very rarely, whereas some public TCRs were present in many individuals. Because HLA typing was unavailable for some donors at each locus, only the typed subset was used in association tests. A total of fewer than 200 TCR beta chains were listed by the study as associated with cytomegalovirus. The sequencing pipeline was judged likely to have produced a cluster of highly shared sequence variants as a technical artifact. According to a later analysis, most CMV-associated TCR beta chains appeared to be HLA-restricted, and the HLA associations seemed to be driven largely by CMV exposure. Assigning TCR associations to individual alleles was difficult when HLA alleles, especially DR and DQ, strongly co-occurred. In a later analysis, TCR association rates were found to vary across HLA loci, with the most associated TCRs seen for DRB1 alleles and the fewest for HLA-C alleles. The 87-base-pair reads could not distinguish some IMGT-functional V segments, including TRBV6-2 and TRBV6-3, so those segments were excluded. A few of the identified cytomegalovirus-associated TCR beta chains were confirmed in vitro to be specific for cytomegalovirus antigens. In a later analysis, HLA-associated TCR beta chains were found to be more clonally expanded and to have lower generation probabilities than equally common non-associated chains. According to a later analysis, parvovirus B19, influenza, CMV and Epstein-Barr virus appeared linked to several top co-occurrence clusters. According to the authors, the approach could potentially be generalized to other disease states and immunological phenotypes. Linkage disequilibrium might explain the correlated functional status among segregating V segments, but an unknown experimental factor could not be excluded. About 17 rarely observed V segments, including chromosome 9 orphons, were excluded from the earlier analysis of several hundred of the donors because counts were too low. V-gene and J-gene trimming of TCR beta chains was associated with a missense DCLRE1C variant in a later genetic analysis, and the association was replicated in an independent cohort. Compared with the approximately 670-donor mean, donors in an Asian-associated ancestry cluster had fewer N-insertions in productive TCRs, according to a later genetic analysis. In a later analysis, about 17,000 TCR beta sequences were associated with specific HLA alleles at a false discovery rate of 0.05. Cytomegalovirus status was reported to be diagnosed by the classifier with high specificity and sensitivity in both the original and validation cohorts. Roughly uniform sequencing depth across donors was assumed in presence/absence analyses, although this assumption may not hold. In an earlier analysis of fewer than 700 of the donors, most TCR beta V segments appeared in productive rearrangements about 87% or about 30% of the time, broadly matching IMGT annotations.

A remark on this clone: Its antigen has not been determined. Base qualities are not provided; no much larger clone lies one nucleotide away.

CDR1 SNHLY and CDR2 FYNNEI are derived from the germline V gene. From the cysteine up to the phenylalanine, the CDR3 has a length of 14 residues. The only DNA kept is the CDR3, 42 bases in frame from the first base. V is pruned by 2 bases and J by 3 bases, leaving 1 base of the junction without a gene match. The cohort comprised around 690 healthy bone marrow donors. Cohort members were all nominally healthy when sampled, although unrecorded immune exposures were likely present. CMV serostatus was positive for 250 to 300 and negative for about 50% of the roughly 670 cohort members, and was not recorded for this donor. A peripheral blood sample was provided by each donor, and peripheral blood mononuclear cells were used for TCR beta sequencing. Genomic DNA was extracted from the blood cell samples with the Qiagen DNeasy Blood Extraction Kit. The library was obtained by the immunoSEQ multiplex PCR assay. A mixture of 60 forward primers for TCR Vbeta segments and 13 reverse primers for TCR Jbeta segments was used in the multiplex PCR. The CDR3 region of rearranged TCR beta genes was amplified from genomic DNA by a multiplex PCR assay. The amplified TCR beta libraries were sequenced on the Illumina HiSeq System as 87-base-pair reads. Per the authors' processing: In a later analysis, some 80 million unique TCR beta chains were counted across the roughly 610 repertoires, and roughly 11 million of these chains were shared by at least two donors. Raw reads were error-corrected and collapsed into unique sequences with a nearest-neighbor algorithm that merged closely related sequences to remove PCR and sequencing errors. CDR3 sequences were aligned to IMGT reference sequences to assign V, D and J gene segments. For a sequence to be retained, at least a six-nucleotide match to both a V gene segment and a J gene segment was required. A rearrangement counted as productive if the CDR3 had no stop codons and remained in frame with V and J, and every other rearrangement counted as non-productive. CDR3 was defined according to IMGT convention as the region running from the second conserved V-encoded cysteine to the conserved J-encoded phenylalanine. Sequences without an unambiguous match to a single V gene segment were excluded from the earlier analysis of approximately 560 of the donors. An earlier analysis of around 600 of the donors classified V segments as functional when productive rearrangements were above 56.7% and as segregating when the standard deviation between donors was above 5%. A statistical classification framework was built for diagnosing cytomegalovirus status from the catalog of TCR beta chain sequences. V and J gene assignment, in a later analysis, came from comparing TCR nucleotide sequences with IMGT/GENE-DB human TR gene sequences. The TCRdist pipeline was used in a later analysis to assign CDR3 sequences and most-parsimonious VDJ recombination scenarios. In a later analysis, each TCR beta chain was defined by its CDR3 amino acid sequence together with its V-gene family, and reads lacking a unique V-gene family were excluded. In a later analysis, some 600 highly shared, low-generation-probability nucleotide sequences were removed to address suspected cross-contamination and a sequencing artifact. For each public chain, a later analysis derived a clonal expansion index from normalized ranks of inferred template counts within each repertoire. Generation probabilities in a later analysis came from a VDJ recombination model fitted to out-of-frame rearrangements, and those results were checked against IGoR. In a later analysis, TCR-TCR, TCR-HLA and TCR-CMV co-occurrence was scored with hypergeometric tests, and a repertoire-size bias correction was applied to TCR pairs. A later analysis estimated false discovery rates by permuting HLA or CMV assignments 20 times. In a later analysis, co-occurring TCRs were grouped using DBSCAN, with TCRdist sequence similarity added in when clustering inside HLA-allele-positive subsets. Co-occurrence clustering excluded repertoires with fewer than 30,000 or more than 120,000 public chains, plus five with anomalous nucleotide sharing. This immuneACCESS table, as held by TCRdb, lists in-frame sequences with V and J called but not all clones. Of the missing ones, under half trace to an unresolved V gene in checked studies; the others have no known cause. That table gives V, J and clone size, and the DNA gave D and trimming. For this sample there are 150,000 to 200,000 clones; approximately 72% appear just once. The ten largest clonotypes hold 2.5% of the sample.

Sequenced sample: PBMCs. The chain is assembled from TRBV2 and TRBJ2-1; 7 of the junction bases match TRBD1. This sequence was found in a human donor in good health. The CDR3 here reads CASSERTGYNEQFF. The sequenced DNA is TGTGCCAGCAGTGAAAGGACAGGCTACAATGAGCAGTTCTTC.